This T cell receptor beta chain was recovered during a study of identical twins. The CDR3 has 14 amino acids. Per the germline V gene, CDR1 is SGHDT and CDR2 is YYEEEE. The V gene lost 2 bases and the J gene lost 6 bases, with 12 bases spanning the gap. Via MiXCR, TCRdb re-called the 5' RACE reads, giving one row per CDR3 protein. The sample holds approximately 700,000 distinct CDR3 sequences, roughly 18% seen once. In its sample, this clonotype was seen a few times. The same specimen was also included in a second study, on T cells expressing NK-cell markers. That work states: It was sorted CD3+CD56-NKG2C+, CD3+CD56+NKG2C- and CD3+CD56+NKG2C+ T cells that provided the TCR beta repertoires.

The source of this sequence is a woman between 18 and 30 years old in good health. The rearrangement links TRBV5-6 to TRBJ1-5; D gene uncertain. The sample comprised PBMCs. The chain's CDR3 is CASSFGQKGQPQHF. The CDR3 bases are TGTGCCAGCAGCTTTGGGCAGAAGGGTCAGCCCCAGCATTTT.